A selection of T cell receptor beta chains follows, all from one sample in a study of blood T cells in healthy people across ages. MiXCR was run by TCRdb on the 5' RACE reads, yielding one entry per CDR3 protein. The sample yields hundreds of thousands of distinct CDR3 sequences, roughly 50% seen once. The sample taken for sequencing was blood. These receptors all come from a man aged 55 to 69 in good health. CDR3s include the opening cysteine and the closing phenylalanine or tryptophan.

v_call: TRBV7-2
j_call: TRBJ1-2
cdr3_aa: CASSSDNYGYTF

v_call: TRBV7-2
j_call: TRBJ2-6
cdr3_aa: CASSLAISGANVLTF

v_call: TRBV7-2
j_call: TRBJ1-2
cdr3_aa: CASSPSGWDLCSYTF

v_call: TRBV6-6
j_call: TRBJ2-4
cdr3_aa: CATLSSGRPSEEQYF

v_call: TRBV15
j_call: TRBJ2-3
cdr3_aa: CATRNPSGGRTDTQYF

v_call: TRBV12-3/TRBV12-4
j_call: TRBJ1-2
cdr3_aa: CASSAGLTFYGYTF

v_call: TRBV20-1
j_call: TRBJ1-5
cdr3_aa: CSARSRLPPQHF

v_call: TRBV2
j_call: TRBJ2-5
cdr3_aa: CASSGRGHSQETQYF

v_call: TRBV5-1
j_call: TRBJ2-4
cdr3_aa: CASSVLAGGAKNIQYF

v_call: TRBV29-1
j_call: TRBJ2-5
cdr3_aa: CSVAASSETQYF

v_call: TRBV6-6
j_call: TRBJ1-4
cdr3_aa: CASSGRDRAGEKLFF

v_call: TRBV9
j_call: .
cdr3_aa: CASSVRSGLKYNEQYF

v_call: TRBV5-1
j_call: TRBJ2-5
cdr3_aa: CASSLAIRTVQETQYF

v_call: TRBV6-6
j_call: TRBJ2-2
cdr3_aa: CASTVGRYTGELFF

v_call: TRBV4-2
j_call: TRBJ1-1
cdr3_aa: CASSQEGGYTEAFF

v_call: TRBV28
j_call: TRBJ1-5
cdr3_aa: CASTEGTGNQPQHF

v_call: TRBV5-1
j_call: TRBJ2-7
cdr3_aa: CASSLSGGEYEQYF

v_call: TRBV5-1
j_call: TRBJ1-2
cdr3_aa: CASSGLAGDGYTF

v_call: TRBV5-5
j_call: TRBJ2-3
cdr3_aa: CASSPILDTQYF

v_call: TRBV20-1
j_call: TRBJ1-2
cdr3_aa: CSARTGGGNYGYTF

v_call: TRBV3-1
j_call: TRBJ2-7
cdr3_aa: CASSHGDGEQYF

v_call: TRBV7-8
j_call: TRBJ2-3
cdr3_aa: CASSRATSGGDDTQYF

v_call: TRBV25-1
j_call: TRBJ2-5
cdr3_aa: CASSAKGLAGGETQYF

v_call: TRBV10-3
j_call: TRBJ2-2
cdr3_aa: CATDRDYTGELFF

v_call: TRBV5-4
j_call: .
cdr3_aa: CASSSPGPQETQYF

v_call: TRBV5-1
j_call: TRBJ2-3
cdr3_aa: CASSRGGNPSTDTQYF

v_call: TRBV10-3
j_call: TRBJ2-7
cdr3_aa: CAISGGRRLYEQYF

v_call: TRBV7-2
j_call: TRBJ2-1
cdr3_aa: CASSLGWSSGRRSEQFF

v_call: TRBV6-5
j_call: TRBJ2-6
cdr3_aa: CASRITGAGANVLTF

v_call: TRBV3-1
j_call: TRBJ1-5
cdr3_aa: CASSHGGQPQHF

v_call: TRBV15
j_call: TRBJ2-3
cdr3_aa: CATSRAATDTQYF

v_call: TRBV20-1
j_call: TRBJ2-3
cdr3_aa: CSPAGGRGDTQYF

v_call: TRBV9
j_call: TRBJ2-7
cdr3_aa: CASSVDRVPYEQYF

v_call: TRBV3-1
j_call: TRBJ1-4
cdr3_aa: CASSQDPDQIREKLFF

v_call: TRBV12-3/TRBV12-4
j_call: TRBJ1-2
cdr3_aa: CASSSGTGGVYGYTF

v_call: TRBV2
j_call: TRBJ1-2
cdr3_aa: CASSLGTGFNGYTF

v_call: TRBV11-2
j_call: TRBJ2-5
cdr3_aa: CASSRGTGTWETQYF

v_call: TRBV29-1
j_call: TRBJ1-1
cdr3_aa: CSVEVRGTRNTEAFF

v_call: TRBV21-1
j_call: TRBJ2-1
cdr3_aa: CASSKEQRGGSSYNEQFF

v_call: TRBV27
j_call: TRBJ1-2
cdr3_aa: CASGPMDRRGGYTF

v_call: TRBV5-1
j_call: TRBJ2-7
cdr3_aa: CASSLRTGPDEQYF

v_call: TRBV27
j_call: TRBJ2-5
cdr3_aa: CASSPRTGMGETQYF

v_call: TRBV10-3
j_call: TRBJ2-1
cdr3_aa: CAISESAQGLRSEQFF

v_call: TRBV12-3/TRBV12-4
j_call: TRBJ2-7
cdr3_aa: CASAGQGYEQYF

v_call: TRBV6-2/TRBV6-3
j_call: TRBJ2-1
cdr3_aa: CASSYGVGQFF

v_call: TRBV6-2/TRBV6-3
j_call: .
cdr3_aa: CASSPWTRDIQYF

v_call: TRBV12-3/TRBV12-4
j_call: TRBJ1-2
cdr3_aa: CASSFGGAGYGYTF

v_call: TRBV5-1
j_call: .
cdr3_aa: CASTLAGTQYF

v_call: TRBV10-2
j_call: TRBJ2-3
cdr3_aa: CASREVGSDTQYF

v_call: TRBV12-3/TRBV12-4
j_call: TRBJ2-7
cdr3_aa: CASSTTQGSYEQYF

v_call: TRBV5-1
j_call: TRBJ2-5
cdr3_aa: CASRPLAGGGETQYF

v_call: TRBV6-5
j_call: TRBJ1-2
cdr3_aa: CASSYEGSPDRGRGYTF

v_call: TRBV6-6
j_call: TRBJ1-6
cdr3_aa: CASSYAGEDNSPLHF

v_call: TRBV6-2/TRBV6-3
j_call: TRBJ2-1
cdr3_aa: CASSYPLRGQKQFF

v_call: TRBV20-1
j_call: TRBJ2-5
cdr3_aa: CSAAGGGGYQETQYF